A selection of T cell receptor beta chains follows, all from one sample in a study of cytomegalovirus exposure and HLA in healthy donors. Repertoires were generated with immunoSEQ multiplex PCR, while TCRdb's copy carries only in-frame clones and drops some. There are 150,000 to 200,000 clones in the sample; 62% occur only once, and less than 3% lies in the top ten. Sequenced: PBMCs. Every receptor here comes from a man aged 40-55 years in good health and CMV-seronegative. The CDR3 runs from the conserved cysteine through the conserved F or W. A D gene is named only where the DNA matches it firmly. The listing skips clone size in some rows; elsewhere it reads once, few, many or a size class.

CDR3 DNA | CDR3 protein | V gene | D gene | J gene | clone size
TGCGCCAGCAGCTTAGGGGGAACAAATCAGCCCCAGCATTTT | CASSLGGTNQPQHF | TRBV5-1 | . | TRBJ1-5 | .
TGTGCCTGGAGTGTAGCAGGGGGCTACGAGCAGTACTTC | CAWSVAGGYEQYF | TRBV30 | TRBD1 | TRBJ2-7 | .
TGTGCCAGCAGCCCTGGTCGGGTGTCCTATGGCTACACCTTC | CASSPGRVSYGYTF | TRBV5-6 | . | TRBJ1-2 | few
TGTGCCAGCAGTCCGTCCACTAGCGGGAGAGTAGATACGCAGTATTTT | CASSPSTSGRVDTQYF | TRBV27 | TRBD2 | TRBJ2-3 | .
TGCGCCAGCAGCCCCAGACAGGGGAACTATGGCTACACCTTC | CASSPRQGNYGYTF | TRBV5-1 | TRBD1 | TRBJ1-2 | .
TGTGCCAGCAGCTGGGGACAGGGTAATGAAAAACTGTTTTTT | CASSWGQGNEKLFF | TRBV6-1 | TRBD1 | TRBJ1-4 | .
TGTGCCAGCAGCCTAACCACGGGACTAATTGGCACAGATACGCAGTATTTT | CASSLTTGLIGTDTQYF | TRBV28 | TRBD2 | TRBJ2-3 | .
TGCGCCAGCAGCTTAACGGGACAGGGGGCCGCAGATACGCAGTATTTT | CASSLTGQGAADTQYF | TRBV5-1 | TRBD1 | TRBJ2-3 | .
TGTGCCAGTAGTCCCTCCGGTTCCGCGGAGACCCAGTACTTC | CASSPSGSAETQYF | TRBV19 | . | TRBJ2-5 | .
TGTGCCAGCAGCCAAAGCCGGGCTAGCGGGAGGGCCGGCGAGCAGTACTTC | CASSQSRASGRAGEQYF | TRBV7-9 | TRBD2 | TRBJ2-7 | .
TGTGCCAGCAGCTTGTCCGGGACAGGTCCCTACGAGCAGTACTTC | CASSLSGTGPYEQYF | TRBV5-6 | TRBD1 | TRBJ2-7 | .
TGTGCCAGCAGGGCGGGACCCATCACTGAAGCTTTCTTT | CASRAGPITEAFF | TRBV6-1 | . | TRBJ1-1 | .
TGTGCCAGCAGCCTAGACCGGACCGGGGAGCTGTTTTTT | CASSLDRTGELFF | TRBV5-5 | . | TRBJ2-2 | .
TGTGCCAGCAGCTCCACAGAAATTAATGAAAAACTGTTTTTT | CASSSTEINEKLFF | TRBV4-2 | . | TRBJ1-4 | .
TGTGCCAGCAGCTTGCAGGGGTTGGCTAATGAAAAACTGTTTTTT | CASSLQGLANEKLFF | TRBV5-6 | . | TRBJ1-4 | .
TGTGCCAGCAGTGTGGGGACAGGGTTCTACAATGAGCAGTTCTTC | CASSVGTGFYNEQFF | TRBV2 | TRBD1 | TRBJ2-1 | .
TGTGCCAGCAGTTCCCCGGGACAGGGGGTAATGAACACTGAAGCTTTCTTT | CASSSPGQGVMNTEAFF | TRBV27 | TRBD1 | TRBJ1-1 | .
TGTGCCAGCAGCTTGGCGGGGAGTACTGAAGCTTTCTTT | CASSLAGSTEAFF | TRBV5-4 | . | TRBJ1-1 | .
TGTGCCAGCAGTGAAAACATTAACACAGATACGCAGTATTTT | CASSENINTDTQYF | TRBV6-1 | . | TRBJ2-3 | once
TGTGCCAGCAGCCGGGGATCTGTTGGCACAGATACGCAGTATTTT | CASSRGSVGTDTQYF | TRBV11-2 | . | TRBJ2-3 | .
TGTGCCTGGACAGGACTTACGCAGTACCAAGAGACCCAGTACTTC | CAWTGLTQYQETQYF | TRBV30 | . | TRBJ2-5 | .
TGTGCCAGCAGCCAGAGGGGGACAGGGGTATCCGGGGCCAACGTCCTGACTTTC | CASSQRGTGVSGANVLTF | TRBV5-5 | TRBD1 | TRBJ2-6 | few
TGTGCCAGCAGGGGGAGGCTAGCGGGAGGTGGTGAGCAGTACTTC | CASRGRLAGGGEQYF | TRBV25-1 | TRBD2 | TRBJ2-5 | .
TGTGCCAGCAGCTTTGCCCCCGTGGGTGCGGGAGCCTACGAGCAGTACTTC | CASSFAPVGAGAYEQYF | TRBV7-2 | TRBD2 | TRBJ2-7 | .
TGTGCCAGCAGCGGAGGCCGGGATCTGGATACGCAGTATTTT | CASSGGRDLDTQYF | TRBV9 | . | TRBJ2-3 | few
TGTGCCAGCAGCGTAGGGACTAGCGGCTACGAGCAGTACTTC | CASSVGTSGYEQYF | TRBV9 | TRBD2 | TRBJ2-7 | .
TGTGCCAGCTCAAAATCGCGGCAGTTTAATTCACCCCTCCACTTT | CASSKSRQFNSPLHF | TRBV28 | . | TRBJ1-6 | .
TGCGCCAGCAGCTTGTCGAGAACAGGCTACGAGCAGTACTTC | CASSLSRTGYEQYF | TRBV5-1 | . | TRBJ2-7 | .
TGTGCCAGCAGCGTAGGGAGCGGGAGTGGAGGCTACGAGCAGTACTTC | CASSVGSGSGGYEQYF | TRBV9 | TRBD2 | TRBJ2-7 | once
TGTGCCAGCAGGGACGACAGGGTCCAATCCTACGAGCAGTACTTC | CASRDDRVQSYEQYF | TRBV6-5 | TRBD1 | TRBJ2-7 | few
TGTGCCAGCACCCGGTGGGGGGGTGCCTACAATGAGCAGTTCTTC | CASTRWGGAYNEQFF | TRBV5-4 | TRBD2 | TRBJ2-1 | .
TGCAGCGTTTTCCTTACGGGGGTTGTCACTGAAGCTTTCTTT | CSVFLTGVVTEAFF | TRBV29-1 | . | TRBJ1-1 | .
TGCGCCAGCAGCCCTGGGGGAGGAGGCTCTGGGGACTACGAGCAGTACTTC | CASSPGGGGSGDYEQYF | TRBV4-3 | . | TRBJ2-7 | few
TGTGCCAGCAGCTTCCGGGACAGGGGGGCATACGAGCAGTACTTC | CASSFRDRGAYEQYF | TRBV14 | TRBD1 | TRBJ2-7 | .
TGTGCCTGGAGTCCCCTCTGGAGGACTGAAGCTTTCTTT | CAWSPLWRTEAFF | TRBV30 | . | TRBJ1-1 | .
TGCGCCAGCAGCTTCGACAGGACCTCCACCGGGGAGCTGTTTTTT | CASSFDRTSTGELFF | TRBV5-1 | . | TRBJ2-2 | .
TGCGCCAGCAGCTCACTGGGGCTAGCGGGAGAGGTAGATACGCAGTATTTT | CASSSLGLAGEVDTQYF | TRBV5-1 | TRBD2 | TRBJ2-3 | .
TGTGCCAGCAGCGTAGAGGGGGCAAAGGGAGAGACCCAGTACTTC | CASSVEGAKGETQYF | TRBV9 | TRBD1 | TRBJ2-5 | .
TGTGCCTGGAGTAACAAACAGGGGGCTGGGGCCAACGTCCTGACTTTC | CAWSNKQGAGANVLTF | TRBV30 | TRBD1 | TRBJ2-6 | .
TGCGCCAGCAGCCAAGGGAGGAACGAGCAGTACTTC | CASSQGRNEQYF | TRBV4-3 | . | TRBJ2-7 | few
TGCGCCAGCAGCTTGTTGCAGGGGGCGACCTACGAGCAGTACTTC | CASSLLQGATYEQYF | TRBV5-1 | TRBD1 | TRBJ2-7 | .
TGTGCCAGCAGTCGTAGCGGGGATGCCTACAATGAGCAGTTCTTC | CASSRSGDAYNEQFF | TRBV9 | TRBD2 | TRBJ2-1 | few
TGTGCCAGCAGTTTGGACAGGCCACTGTTTTTT | CASSLDRPLFF | TRBV28 | TRBD1 | TRBJ1-4 | once
TGTGCCTGGAGGGAGAGCGGGGGGCGGAATGAGCAGTTCTTC | CAWRESGGRNEQFF | TRBV30 | TRBD2 | TRBJ2-1 | once
TGTGCCAGTAGTATTGCGGTAACTGGGGCCAACGTCCTGACTTTC | CASSIAVTGANVLTF | TRBV19 | . | TRBJ2-6 | few